This T cell receptor (beta chain) is from a study of CD8 T cells in ankylosing spondylitis. General observations from the study: Several of the motif variants were reported before in synovial fluid and blood from reactive arthritis. There was a TCR beta motif, made of fewer than 10 highly homologous variants, that appeared characteristic of ankylosing spondylitis blood. Reportedly, disease-linked clones are significantly enriched in ankylosing spondylitis patients' matched synovial fluid. Clones linked to disease, bearing a CD8+ phenotype, were relatively rare in peripheral blood.

The TCR beta libraries were generated through quantitative 5'-RACE incorporating molecular barcodes. TCRdb reanalysed the 5' RACE reads using MiXCR and keeps one entry per CDR3 protein. The table shows 670,000 or so distinct CDR3 sequences, with over 15% occurring only once. This clonotype was seen at least ten times. The antigen is not known. V shed 6 bases and J 1 base; nucleotides not matched to a gene: 2. The CDR3 consists of 14 residues. Per the germline V gene, CDR1 is LGHDT and CDR2 is YNNKEL (reference sequence). Material: blood, either unsorted or a sorted T cell fraction (not recorded which). The V and J genes are TRBV3-1 and TRBJ2-7; 11 nucleotides align to TRBD2. This TCR came from a male donor with ankylosing spondylitis. The CDR3 coding sequence is TGTGCCAGCAGTCGACTAGCGGGATCCTACGAGCAGTACTTC. This encodes CASSRLAGSYEQYF.